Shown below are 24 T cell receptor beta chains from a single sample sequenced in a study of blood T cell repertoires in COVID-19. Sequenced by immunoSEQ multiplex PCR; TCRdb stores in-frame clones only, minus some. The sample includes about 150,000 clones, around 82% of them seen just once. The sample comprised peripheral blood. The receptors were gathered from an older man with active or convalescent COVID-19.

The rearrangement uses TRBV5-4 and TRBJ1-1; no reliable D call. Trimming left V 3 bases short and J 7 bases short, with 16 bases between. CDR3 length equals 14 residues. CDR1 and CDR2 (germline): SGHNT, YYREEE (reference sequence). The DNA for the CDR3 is TGTGCCAGCAGCTCATTCGGAAGAGGAGGTGAAGCTTTCTTT. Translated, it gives CASSSFGRGGEAFF.

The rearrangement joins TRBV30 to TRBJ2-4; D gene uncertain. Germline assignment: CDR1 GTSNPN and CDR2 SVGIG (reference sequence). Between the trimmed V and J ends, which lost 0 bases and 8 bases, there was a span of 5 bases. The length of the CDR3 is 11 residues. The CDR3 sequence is CAWSVNYIQYF. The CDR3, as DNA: TGTGCCTGGAGTGTTAACTACATTCAGTACTTC. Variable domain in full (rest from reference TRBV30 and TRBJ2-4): SQTIHQWPATLVQPVGSPLSLECTVEGTSNPNLYWYRQAAGRGLQLLFYSVGIGQISSEVPQNLSASRPQDRQFILSSKKLLLSDSGFYLCAWSVNYIQYFGAGTRLSVL.

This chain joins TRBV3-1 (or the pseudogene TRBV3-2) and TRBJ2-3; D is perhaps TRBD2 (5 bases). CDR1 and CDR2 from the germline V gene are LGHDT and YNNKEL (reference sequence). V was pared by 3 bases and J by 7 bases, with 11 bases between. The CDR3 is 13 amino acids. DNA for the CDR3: TGTGCCAGCAGCCAGGACCTAGCAAATACGCAGTATTTT. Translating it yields CASSQDLANTQYF.

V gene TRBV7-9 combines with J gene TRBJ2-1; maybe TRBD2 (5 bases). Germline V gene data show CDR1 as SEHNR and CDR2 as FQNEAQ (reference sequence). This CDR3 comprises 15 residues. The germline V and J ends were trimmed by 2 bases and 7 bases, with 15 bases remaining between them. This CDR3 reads CASSLTGLAQNEQFF. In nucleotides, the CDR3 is TGTGCCAGCAGCTTAACTGGGCTAGCACAGAATGAGCAGTTCTTC.

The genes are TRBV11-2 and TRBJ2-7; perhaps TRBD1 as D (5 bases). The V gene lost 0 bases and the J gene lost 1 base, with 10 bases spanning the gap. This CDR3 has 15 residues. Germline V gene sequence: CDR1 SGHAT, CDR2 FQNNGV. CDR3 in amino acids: CASSLDRGGSYEQYF. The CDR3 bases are TGTGCCAGCAGCTTAGATAGGGGTGGTTCCTACGAGCAGTACTTC.

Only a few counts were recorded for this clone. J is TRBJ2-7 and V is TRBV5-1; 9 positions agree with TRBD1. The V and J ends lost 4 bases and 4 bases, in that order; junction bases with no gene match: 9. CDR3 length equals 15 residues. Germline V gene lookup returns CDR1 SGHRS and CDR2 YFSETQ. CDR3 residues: CASSKSPGQGYEQYF. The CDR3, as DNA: TGCGCCAGCAGCAAATCACCGGGACAGGGTTACGAGCAGTACTTC. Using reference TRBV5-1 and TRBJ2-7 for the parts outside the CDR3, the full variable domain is KAGVTQTPRYLIKTRGQQVTLSCSPISGHRSVSWYQQTPGQGLQFLFEYFSETQRNKGNFPGRFSGRQFSNSRSEMNVSTLELGDSALYLCASSKSPGQGYEQYFGPGTRLTVT.

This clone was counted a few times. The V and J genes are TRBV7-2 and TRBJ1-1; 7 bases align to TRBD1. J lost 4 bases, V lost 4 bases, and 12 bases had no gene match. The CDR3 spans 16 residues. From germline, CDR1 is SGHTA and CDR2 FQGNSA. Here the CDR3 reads CASSSLTGRGTTEAFF. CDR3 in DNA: TGTGCCAGCAGCTCTTTGACAGGGCGGGGTACCACTGAAGCTTTCTTT.

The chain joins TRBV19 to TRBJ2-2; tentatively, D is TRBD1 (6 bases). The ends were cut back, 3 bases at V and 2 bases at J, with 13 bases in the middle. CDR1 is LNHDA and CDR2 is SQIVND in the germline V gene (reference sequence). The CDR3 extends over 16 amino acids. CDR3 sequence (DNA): TGTGCCAGTAGTATGACGGGACACCGAAACACCGGGGAGCTGTTTTTT. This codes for CASSMTGHRNTGELFF.

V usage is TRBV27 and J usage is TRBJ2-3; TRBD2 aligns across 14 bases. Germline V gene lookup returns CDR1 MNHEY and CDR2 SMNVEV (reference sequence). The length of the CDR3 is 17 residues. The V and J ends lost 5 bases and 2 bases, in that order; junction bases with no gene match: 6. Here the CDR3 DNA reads TGTGCCAGCAGTCTACGGACTAGCGGGAGGCCCACAGATACGCAGTATTTT. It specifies CASSLRTSGRPTDTQYF.

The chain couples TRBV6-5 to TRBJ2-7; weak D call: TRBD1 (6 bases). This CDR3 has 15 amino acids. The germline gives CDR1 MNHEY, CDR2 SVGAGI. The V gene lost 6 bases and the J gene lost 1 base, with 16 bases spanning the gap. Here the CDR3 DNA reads TGTGCCAGCAGAATCGGTGACAGGTATTCCTACGAGCAGTACTTC. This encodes CASRIGDRYSYEQYF.

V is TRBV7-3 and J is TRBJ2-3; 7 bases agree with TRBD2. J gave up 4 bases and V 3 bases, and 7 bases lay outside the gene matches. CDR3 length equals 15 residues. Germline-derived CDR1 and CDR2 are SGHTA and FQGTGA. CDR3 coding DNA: TGTGCCAGCAGCTTCTATACTCGGGGGGCAGATACGCAGTATTTT. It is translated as CASSFYTRGADTQYF.

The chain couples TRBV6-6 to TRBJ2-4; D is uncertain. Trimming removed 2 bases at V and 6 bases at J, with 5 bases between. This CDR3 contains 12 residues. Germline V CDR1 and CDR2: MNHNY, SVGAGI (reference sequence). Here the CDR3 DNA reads TGTGCCAGCAGTTACGAGGCAAACATTCAGTACTTC. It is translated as CASSYEANIQYF.

As DNA, the CDR3 is TGTGCCAGCAGCCCCGGGACAGGAGGAGAAAAACTGTTTTTT. This codes for CASSPGTGGEKLFF. V is TRBV7-8 and J is TRBJ1-4; 8 nucleotides align to TRBD1. The germline gives CDR1 SGHVS, CDR2 FQNEAQ. The length of the CDR3 is 14 residues. V was clipped by 5 bases and J by 8 bases; unmatched bases: 7. The full variable domain, in which reference TRBV7-8 and TRBJ1-4 provide the parts outside the CDR3, is GAGVSQSPRYKVAKRGQDVALRCDPISGHVSLFWYQQALGQGPEFLTYFQNEAQLDKSGLPSDRFFAERPEGSVSTLKIQRTQQEDSAVYLCASSPGTGGEKLFFGSGTQLSVL.

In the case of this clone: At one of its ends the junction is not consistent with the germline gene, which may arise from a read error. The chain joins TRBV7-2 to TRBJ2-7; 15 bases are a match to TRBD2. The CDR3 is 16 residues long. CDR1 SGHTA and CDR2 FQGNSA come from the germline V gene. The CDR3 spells CASSPGLAGGLSLLDF. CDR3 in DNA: TGTGCCAGCAGCCCCGGACTAGCGGGGGGGCTTAGCCTGTTGGACTTC.

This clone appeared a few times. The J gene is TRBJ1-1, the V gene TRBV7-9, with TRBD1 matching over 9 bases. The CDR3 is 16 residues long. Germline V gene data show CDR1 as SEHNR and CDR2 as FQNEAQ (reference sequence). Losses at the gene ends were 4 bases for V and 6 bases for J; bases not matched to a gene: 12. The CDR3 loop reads CASSWSGTGSQAEAFF. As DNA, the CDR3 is TGTGCCAGCAGCTGGTCGGGGACAGGGAGCCAGGCTGAAGCTTTCTTT.

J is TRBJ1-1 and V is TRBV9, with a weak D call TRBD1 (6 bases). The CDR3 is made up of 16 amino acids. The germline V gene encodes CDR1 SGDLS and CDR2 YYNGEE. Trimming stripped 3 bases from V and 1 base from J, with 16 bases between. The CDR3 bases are TGTGCCAGCAGCGGCAAACAGGGAGTTGGGAACACTGAAGCTTTCTTT. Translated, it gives CASSGKQGVGNTEAFF.

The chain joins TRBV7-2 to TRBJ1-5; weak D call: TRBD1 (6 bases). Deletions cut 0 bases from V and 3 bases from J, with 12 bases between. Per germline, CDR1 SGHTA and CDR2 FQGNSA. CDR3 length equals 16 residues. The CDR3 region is CASSLAGGTPNQPQHF. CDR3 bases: TGTGCCAGCAGCTTAGCAGGTGGGACACCCAATCAGCCCCAGCATTTT.

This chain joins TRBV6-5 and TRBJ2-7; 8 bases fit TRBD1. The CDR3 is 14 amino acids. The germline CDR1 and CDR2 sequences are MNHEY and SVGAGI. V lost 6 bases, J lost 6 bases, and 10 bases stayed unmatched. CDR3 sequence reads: CASRQPGTGGEQYF. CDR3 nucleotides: TGTGCCAGCAGACAACCCGGGACAGGTGGCGAGCAGTACTTC.

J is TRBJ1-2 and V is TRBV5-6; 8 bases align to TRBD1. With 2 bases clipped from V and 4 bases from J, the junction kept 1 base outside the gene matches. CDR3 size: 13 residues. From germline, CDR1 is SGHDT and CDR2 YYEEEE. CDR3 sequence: CASSFTGGYGYTF. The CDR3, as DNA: TGTGCCAGCAGCTTTACAGGGGGCTATGGCTACACCTTC. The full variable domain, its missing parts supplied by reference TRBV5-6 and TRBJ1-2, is DAGVTQSPTHLIKTRGQQVTLRCSPKSGHDTVSWYQQALGQGPQFIFQYYEEEERQRGNFPDRFSGHQFPNYSSELNVNALLLGDSALYLCASSFTGGYGYTFGSGTRLTVV.

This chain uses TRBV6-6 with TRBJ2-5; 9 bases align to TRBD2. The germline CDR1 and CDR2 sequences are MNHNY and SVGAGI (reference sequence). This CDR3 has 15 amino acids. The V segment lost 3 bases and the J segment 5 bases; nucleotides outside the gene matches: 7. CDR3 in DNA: TGTGCCAGCAGTTATGCGGGAGGGCCACAGGAGACCCAGTACTTC. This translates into CASSYAGGPQETQYF.

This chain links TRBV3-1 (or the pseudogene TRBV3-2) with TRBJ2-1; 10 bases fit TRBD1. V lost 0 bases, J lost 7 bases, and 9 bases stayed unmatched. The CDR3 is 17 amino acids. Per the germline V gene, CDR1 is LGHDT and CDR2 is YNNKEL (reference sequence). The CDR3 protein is CASSQDRGDRGGNEQFF. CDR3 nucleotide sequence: TGTGCCAGCAGCCAAGATCGGGGGGACAGGGGTGGTAATGAGCAGTTCTTC.

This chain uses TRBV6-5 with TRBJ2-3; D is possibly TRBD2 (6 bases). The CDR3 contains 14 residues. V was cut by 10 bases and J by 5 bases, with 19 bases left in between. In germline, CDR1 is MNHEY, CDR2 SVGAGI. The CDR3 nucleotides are TGTGCCATCCTCAGGACTAACCTCCTAGATACGCAGTATTTT. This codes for CAILRTNLLDTQYF.

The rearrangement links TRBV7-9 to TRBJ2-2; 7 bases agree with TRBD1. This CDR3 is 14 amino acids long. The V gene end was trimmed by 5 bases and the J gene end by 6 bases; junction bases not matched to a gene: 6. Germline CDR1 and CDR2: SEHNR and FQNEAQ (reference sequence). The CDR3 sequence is CASSLATGAGELFF. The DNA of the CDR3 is TGTGCCAGCAGCCTTGCTACAGGGGCCGGGGAGCTGTTTTTT.

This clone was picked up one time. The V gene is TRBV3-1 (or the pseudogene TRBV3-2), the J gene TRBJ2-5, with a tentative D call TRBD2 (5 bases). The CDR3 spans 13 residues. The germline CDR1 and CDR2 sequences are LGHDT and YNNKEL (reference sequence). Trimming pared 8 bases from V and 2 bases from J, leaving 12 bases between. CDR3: CASGVRAQETQYF. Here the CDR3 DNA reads TGTGCCAGCGGGGTGAGGGCTCAAGAGACCCAGTACTTC.